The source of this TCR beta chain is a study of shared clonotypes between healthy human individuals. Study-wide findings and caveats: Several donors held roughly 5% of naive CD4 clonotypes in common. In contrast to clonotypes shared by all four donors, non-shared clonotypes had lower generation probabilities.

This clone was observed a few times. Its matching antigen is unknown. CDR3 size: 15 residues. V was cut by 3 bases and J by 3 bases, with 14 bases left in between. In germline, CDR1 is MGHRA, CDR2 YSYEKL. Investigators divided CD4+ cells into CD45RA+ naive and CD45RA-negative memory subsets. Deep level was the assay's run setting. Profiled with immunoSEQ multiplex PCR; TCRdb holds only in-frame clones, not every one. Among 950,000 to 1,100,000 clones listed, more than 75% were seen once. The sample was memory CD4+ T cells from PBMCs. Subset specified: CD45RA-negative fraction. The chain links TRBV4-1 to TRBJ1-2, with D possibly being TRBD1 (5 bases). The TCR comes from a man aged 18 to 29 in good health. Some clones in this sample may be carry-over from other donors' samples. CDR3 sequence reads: CASSHEAGRHYGYTF. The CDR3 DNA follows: TGCGCCAGCAGCCACGAGGCGGGGCGTCACTATGGCTACACCTTC.